This T cell receptor (beta chain) was recovered during a study of Graves' ophthalmopathy and Graves' hyperthyroidism. Study-level results: Most expanded clonotypes from thyroid (those above 0.001 frequency) were also found in blood.

Hyperthyroidism patients, aged 18 to 65, were newly diagnosed, under 2 months' duration. CDR3 regions of TCR beta were amplified from RNA transcripts. Second-round multiplex PCR followed a first-round RT-PCR using HTBI primers. TCRdb called the multiplex PCR reads again in MiXCR, with one record for every CDR3 protein. The data contain around 1,200,000 distinct CDR3 sequences, less than 45% of them singletons. This clonotype showed up just a few times. Its antigen is not identified. This clonotype was sampled from an adult man with Graves' hyperthyroidism. Sequenced: peripheral blood or thyroid tissue (not recorded which).

The CDR3 protein is CASSLSARLHLSGNTIYF. The DNA for the CDR3 is TGTGCCAGCAGCTTGTCCGCAAGGTTACACCTCTCTGGAAACACCATATATTTT. The J gene is TRBJ1-3, the V gene TRBV7-9; no clear D gene. CDR1 is SEHNR and CDR2 is FQNEAQ in the germline V gene (reference sequence). The CDR3 sequence is 18 residues long. V lost 3 bases to trimming and J lost 0 bases, with 18 bases between them.